The next 8 T cell receptor beta chains were all read from a single sample in a study of shared clonotypes between healthy human individuals. Assay used: immunoSEQ multiplex PCR; TCRdb lists only in-frame clones, some missing. The profile shows 75,000 to 100,000 clones, roughly half of them singletons. The material sequenced was PBMCs. The receptors derive from a woman aged 40 to 50 in good health. Some clones in this sample may be carry-over from other donors' samples.

The chain links TRBV9 to TRBJ2-7, with TRBD1 as a possible D gene (6 bases). CDR1 SGDLS and CDR2 YYNGEE come from the germline V gene. The ends were cut back, 3 bases at V and 0 bases at J, with 10 bases in the middle. The CDR3 extends over 14 amino acids. As DNA, the CDR3 is TGTGCCAGCAGCGCCACAGGGAGCTCCTACGAGCAGTACTTC. The encoded protein is CASSATGSSYEQYF.

As DNA, the CDR3 is TGTGCCACCAGCAGACTAGGGTTGGGAGTTTCGGGCAATCAGCCCCAGCATTTT. Amino acids: CATSRLGLGVSGNQPQHF. V and J are TRBV15 and TRBJ1-5; unclear D gene. Germline lookup yields CDR1 LNHNV and CDR2 YYDKDF (reference sequence). This CDR3 has 18 residues. V lost 2 bases to trimming and J lost 2 bases, with 19 bases between them. The variable domain in full, with the rest retrieved from reference TRBV15 and TRBJ1-5, is DAMVIQNPRYQVTQFGKPVTLSCSQTLNHNVMYWYQQKSSQAPKLLFHYYDKDFNNEADTPDNFQSRRPNTSFCFLDIRSPGLGDTAMYLCATSRLGLGVSGNQPQHFGDGTRLSIL.

This clone was found many times. This same CDR3 is encoded by further DNA sequences in the sample. The genes are TRBV18 and TRBJ1-5; D gene uncertain. Germline loops: CDR1 KGHSH, CDR2 LQKENI. Between the trimmed V and J ends, which lost 8 bases and 4 bases, there was a span of 12 bases. The CDR3 extends over 13 amino acids. For the CDR3, the DNA is TGTGCCAGCCAGCGGGAACGTAATCAGCCCCAGCATTTT. The encoded protein is CASQRERNQPQHF.

The sample holds a few counts of this clone. Possible read error: a much larger clone is one base away. The chain couples TRBV7-2 to TRBJ1-2, with D tentatively TRBD1 (5 bases). The germline V gene encodes CDR1 SGHTA and CDR2 FQGNSA. The CDR3 has 14 residues. V was trimmed by 5 bases and J by 7 bases, leaving 17 bases between them. In DNA form, the CDR3 reads TGTGCCAGCAGCAGAATCGGGGCAGGGCCTGGCTACACCTTC. It is translated as CASSRIGAGPGYTF.

This clone was seen only a few times. The rearrangement joins TRBV29-1 to TRBJ2-7, with D maybe TRBD2 (6 bases). Germline-derived CDR1 and CDR2 are SQVTM and ANQGSEA. Trimming removed 7 bases from V and 7 bases from J, with 20 bases in between. There are 13 residues in the CDR3. As DNA, the CDR3 is TGCAGCGCTGCCGGGACTCTCACGGGGGAGCAGTACTTC. Its protein is CSAAGTLTGEQYF.

CDR3: CASSVQAGGSDEQYF. The CDR3 bases are TGTGCCAGCAGCGTGCAAGCGGGAGGGTCGGACGAGCAGTACTTC. This chain joins TRBV9 and TRBJ2-7; 10 nucleotides match TRBD2. V trimming: 2 bases; J trimming: 5 bases; junction bases outside the gene matches: 7. The germline gives CDR1 SGDLS, CDR2 YYNGEE. The CDR3 consists of 15 residues.

The rearrangement uses TRBV7-3 and TRBJ1-1; TRBD1 is a possible D gene (5 bases). Per the germline V gene, CDR1 is SGHTA and CDR2 is FQGTGA. The CDR3 consists of 14 residues. Trimming removed 5 bases at V and 1 base at J, with 11 bases between. CDR3 sequence (DNA): TGTGCCAGCAGCCAGGGACTCACGAACACTGAAGCTTTCTTT. Protein sequence: CASSQGLTNTEAFF.

The V and J genes are TRBV5-4 and TRBJ2-7; 9 bases line up with TRBD2. The CDR3 is 15 amino acids. The V and J ends lost 1 base and 2 bases, in that order; junction bases with no gene match: 4. Germline CDR1 and CDR2: SGHNT and YYREEE (reference sequence). The CDR3 region has the DNA TGTGCCAGCAGCTTGAAGTTAGCGGGAGCCTACGAGCAGTACTTC. Residues: CASSLKLAGAYEQYF.